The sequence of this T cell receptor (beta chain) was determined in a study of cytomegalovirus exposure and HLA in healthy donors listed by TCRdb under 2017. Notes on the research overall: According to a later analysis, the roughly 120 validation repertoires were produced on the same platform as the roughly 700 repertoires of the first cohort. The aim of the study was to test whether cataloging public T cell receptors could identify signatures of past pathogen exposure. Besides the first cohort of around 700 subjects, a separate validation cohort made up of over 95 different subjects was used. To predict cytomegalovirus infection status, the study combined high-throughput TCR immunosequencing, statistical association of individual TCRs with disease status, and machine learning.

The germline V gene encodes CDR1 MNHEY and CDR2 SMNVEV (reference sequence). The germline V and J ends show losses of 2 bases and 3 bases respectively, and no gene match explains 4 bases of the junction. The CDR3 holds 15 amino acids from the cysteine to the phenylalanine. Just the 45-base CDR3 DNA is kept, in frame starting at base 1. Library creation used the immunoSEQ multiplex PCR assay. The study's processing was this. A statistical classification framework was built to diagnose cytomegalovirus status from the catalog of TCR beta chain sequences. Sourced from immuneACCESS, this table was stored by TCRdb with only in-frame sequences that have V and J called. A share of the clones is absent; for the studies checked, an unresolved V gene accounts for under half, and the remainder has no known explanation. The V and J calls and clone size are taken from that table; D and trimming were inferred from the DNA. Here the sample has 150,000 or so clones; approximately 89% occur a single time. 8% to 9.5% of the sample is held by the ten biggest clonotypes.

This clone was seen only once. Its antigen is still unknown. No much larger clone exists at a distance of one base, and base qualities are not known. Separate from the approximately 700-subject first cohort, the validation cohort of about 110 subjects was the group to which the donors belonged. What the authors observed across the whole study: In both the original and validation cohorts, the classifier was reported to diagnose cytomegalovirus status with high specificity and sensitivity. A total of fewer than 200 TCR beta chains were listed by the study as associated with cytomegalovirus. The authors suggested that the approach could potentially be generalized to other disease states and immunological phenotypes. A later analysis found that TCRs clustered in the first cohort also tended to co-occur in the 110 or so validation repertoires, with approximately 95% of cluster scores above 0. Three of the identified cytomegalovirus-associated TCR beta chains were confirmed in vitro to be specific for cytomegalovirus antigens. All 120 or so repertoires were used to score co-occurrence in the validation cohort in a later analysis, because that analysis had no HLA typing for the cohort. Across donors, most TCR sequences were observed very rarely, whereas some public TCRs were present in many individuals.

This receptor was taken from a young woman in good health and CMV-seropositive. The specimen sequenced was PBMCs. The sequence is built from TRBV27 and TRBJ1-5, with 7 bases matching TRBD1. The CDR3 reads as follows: CASSLTGTANQPQHF. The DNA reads TGTGCCAGCAGTTTAACGGGGACAGCCAATCAGCCCCAGCATTTT.